Listed below are T cell receptor beta chains from one sample, sequenced in a study of T cell changes during pregnancy in multiple sclerosis. Profiling relied on immunoSEQ multiplex PCR, and the TCRdb table lists in-frame clones only, not all of them. The profile covers tens of thousands of clones, with nearly 90% appearing a single time and 6.9% taken by the ten largest. The sequencing here drew on CD8+ T cells from peripheral blood mononuclear cells, taken in the second trimester of pregnancy. The receptors originated from a female donor with multiple sclerosis, enrolled in a pregnancy study. Both conserved end residues are trimmed from each CDR3.

cdr3_aa,j_call,v_call
ASSNTGSKETQY,TRBJ2-5,TRBV7-6
ASSLTTGNEQF,TRBJ2-1,TRBV19
ASSRTSGSTGELF,TRBJ2-2,TRBV5-4
ASRETSYEQY,TRBJ2-7,TRBV2
ASSGGAGETQY,TRBJ2-5,TRBV7-3
ASSPGASGRAQY,TRBJ2-7,TRBV27
ASSFMGSSYEQY,TRBJ2-7,TRBV6-5
ASSLGPGYVQETQY,TRBJ2-5,TRBV11-2
ASFEAENSYEQY,TRBJ2-7,TRBV2
SVVREGTDTQY,TRBJ2-3,TRBV29-1
ASSEIGGDLYEQY,TRBJ2-7,TRBV25-1
ASSFGGTGTDTQY,TRBJ2-3,TRBV11-2
AISETRTSGRVTDTQY,TRBJ2-3,TRBV10-3
ASSPGQGTYEQY,TRBJ2-7,TRBV18
ASSVDRNYEQY,TRBJ2-7,TRBV7-8
ASSSQGSSYEQY,TRBJ2-7,TRBV27